The clone carrying this T cell receptor beta chain was seen ten or more times. The time point is: patch test 1, 2 weeks after DPC sensitization. The treatment: therapeutic diphenylcyclopropenone sensitization with weekly scalp DPC. Sequencing started from total RNA isolated from unfractionated whole blood. The entry originates in a study of human T cells and chemical hapten exposure. The library tagged individual cDNA molecules with unique molecular identifiers. MiXCR, run by TCRdb on the RACE reads, gives a single entry per CDR3 protein. Here the sample spans some 83,000 distinct CDR3 sequences, 9.5% to 12% being singletons. The CDR3 totals 13 residues. The germline V gene encodes CDR1 MNHEY and CDR2 SVGEGT. The V and J ends lost 8 bases and 6 bases respectively, with 14 bases between them.

The rearrangement links TRBV6-2 or TRBV6-3 to TRBJ1-5; no firm D call. This sequence originates from a woman between 50 and 59 years old with alopecia areata. Some clones in this sample may be carry-over from other donors' samples. The source material was whole blood, sampled in connection with sensitization to the hapten diphenylcyclopropenone (DPC). CDR3 coding DNA: TGTGCCAGCGTGGCAGGATGGTCTCAGCCCCAGCATTTT. It codes for CASVAGWSQPQHF.